This T cell receptor (beta chain) was captured in a study of shared clonotypes between healthy human individuals. CD8 cells classed as naive were CD45RO-negative and positively selected for CCR7, excluding terminally differentiated effector memory CD45RA+ cells. The V gene end was trimmed by 4 bases and the J gene end by 0 bases; junction bases not matched to a gene: 3. The germline V gene has CDR1 SGDLS and CDR2 YYNGEE. This CDR3 is 17 amino acids long. Here immunoSEQ multiplex PCR was the method, and the copy in TCRdb shows in-frame clones only, minus some. This table holds about 580,000 clones, 95% to 98% found once.

The sample comprised naive CD8+ T cells sorted from blood. This sequence was found in a man between 25 and 39 years old in good health. The chain has TRBV9 and TRBJ2-1; 14 bases fit TRBD2. CDR3 bases: TGTGCCAGCAGCCCAGGGACTAGCGGGAGCTCCTACAATGAGCAGTTCTTC. Its protein is CASSPGTSGSSYNEQFF.